The rows below give T cell receptor beta chains drawn from one sample of a study of blood T cell repertoires in COVID-19. Clones were sequenced by immunoSEQ multiplex PCR, and TCRdb holds only the in-frame ones, with some missing. The repertoire has about 200,000 clones, around 85% of them found once; the top ten carry roughly a sixth. What was sequenced was PBMCs or T cells enriched from blood (not recorded which). These receptors were obtained from a man aged 35-49 years who had recovered from COVID-19. CDR3s include the opening cysteine and the closing phenylalanine or tryptophan. The D gene is left open where the match is weak. Clone size is shown for a subset of rows, as once, few, many or a class of expanded clone.

16	NA	TRBD2	TRBV4-1	TRBJ2-7	TGCGCCAGCAGCACACACGGACTAGCGGGTTTCGACGAGCAGTACTTC	CASSTHGLAGFDEQYF
13	NA	NA	TRBV27	TRBJ2-7	TGTGCCAGCTCGAAAAGGGGGGGTTACGAGCAGTACTTC	CASSKRGGYEQYF
12	NA	NA	TRBV30	TRBJ2-1	TGTGCCTGGAGGCGGCCCGGCGGGGAGCAGTTCTTC	CAWRRPGGEQFF
16	NA	NA	TRBV3-1/TRBV3-2	TRBJ2-3	TGTGCCAGCAGCCAAGATGTTTTCTTTTCGACAGATACGCAGTATTTT	CASSQDVFFSTDTQYF
14	NA	NA	TRBV7-2	TRBJ1-1	TGTGCCAGCAGCTTAGGACACCTCACAAATGAAGCTTTCTTT	CASSLGHLTNEAFF
15	NA	NA	TRBV9	TRBJ2-5	TGTGCCAGCAGCGTAGTTGGGGGGGCTCAAGAGACCCAGTACTTC	CASSVVGGAQETQYF
12	NA	NA	TRBV29-1	TRBJ2-3	TGCAGCGTTGCGGTCCCCACAGATACGCAGTATTTT	CSVAVPTDTQYF
14	many	TRBD1	TRBV19	TRBJ2-2	TGTGCCAGTCGACGACAGGGGAACACCGGGGAGCTGTTTTTT	CASRRQGNTGELFF
13	NA	NA	TRBV5-1	TRBJ1-2	TGCGCCAGCAGCCCTGGTTCGGGGGGCGGCTACACCTTC	CASSPGSGGGYTF
15	NA	TRBD2	TRBV4-3	TRBJ2-7	TGCGCCAGCAGCCCGTCTAGCGGGAGTTACTACGAGCAGTACTTC	CASSPSSGSYYEQYF
20	few	TRBD2	TRBV4-1	TRBJ2-3	TGCGCCAGCAGCCCCTTACTAGCGGGCGGAGGGAGTCGATTCTCAGATACGCAGTATTTT	CASSPLLAGGGSRFSDTQYF
15	NA	NA	TRBV29-1	TRBJ1-1	TGCAGCGTTGTGTTTTTCGACAGCAGCAAGGGTGAAGCTTTCTTT	CSVVFFDSSKGEAFF
12	NA	NA	TRBV5-1	TRBJ2-7	TGCGCCAGCAGCTTGGGAGGGTACGAGCAGTACTTC	CASSLGGYEQYF
16	once	NA	TRBV5-4	TRBJ2-3	TGTGCCAGCAGCTTCCCCACAGGGCAGAAGACAGATACGCAGTATTTT	CASSFPTGQKTDTQYF
14	NA	NA	TRBV19	TRBJ1-6	TGTGCCAGTAGTATAGAAGGGAGGAATTCACCCCTCCACTTT	CASSIEGRNSPLHF
14	NA	NA	TRBV30	TRBJ2-2	TGTGCCTCCCTTGCGGGGACTGGTGCCGGGGAGCTGTTTTTT	CASLAGTGAGELFF
14	NA	TRBD1	TRBV18	TRBJ1-1	TGTGCCAGCTCTCGGGACAGGGTGAACACTGAAGCTTTCTTT	CASSRDRVNTEAFF
12	NA	NA	TRBV12-2	TRBJ2-4	TGTGCAAGTCGCTTCCGGGGGAACATTCAGTACTTC	CASRFRGNIQYF
17	NA	TRBD2	TRBV7-9	TRBJ2-7	TGTGCCAGCAGCCGGGGACTAGCGGGAGTTCACTCCTACGAGCAGTACTTC	CASSRGLAGVHSYEQYF
15	NA	NA	TRBV2	TRBJ2-5	TGTGCCAGCAGCGCCCAGGGGACGGAGAAAGAGACCCAGTACTTC	CASSAQGTEKETQYF
12	NA	NA	TRBV18	TRBJ1-2	TGTGCCAGCTCAGAGTTTCCCTATGGCTACACCTTC	CASSEFPYGYTF
14	NA	NA	TRBV7-9	TRBJ2-5	TGTGCCAGCAGCCCACAGAGCTCCCAAGAGACCCAGTACTTC	CASSPQSSQETQYF
15	NA	TRBD1	TRBV7-2	TRBJ2-7	TGTGCCAGCAGCTACCGACAGGGGAGGTGGTACGAGCAGTACTTC	CASSYRQGRWYEQYF
14	NA	TRBD1	TRBV15	TRBJ2-7	TGTGCCACCACGAAAGACAGGGGTTTCTACGAGCAGTACTTC	CATTKDRGFYEQYF
14	NA	TRBD1	TRBV7-2	TRBJ2-7	TGTGCCAGCAGCTCAAACAGGGGGCTGGGTGAGCAGTACTTC	CASSSNRGLGEQYF
12	once	TRBD1	TRBV6-6	TRBJ1-1	TGTGCCAGCAGTTCCCAGGGGGTCCAAGCTTTCTTT	CASSSQGVQAFF
14	NA	TRBD2	TRBV19	TRBJ2-1	TGTGCCAGTAGTGGGTGGGAGGGCAGGAATGAGCAGTTCTTC	CASSGWEGRNEQFF
13	NA	NA	TRBV5-6	TRBJ1-5	TGTGCCAGCAGCTTGAGTTCTTTGTCGGCCCAGCATTTT	CASSLSSLSAQHF
15	NA	NA	TRBV2	TRBJ1-6	TGTGCCAGCCTGGAGGAAGGACTCCCTAATTCACCCCTCCACTTT	CASLEEGLPNSPLHF
15	NA	TRBD1	TRBV6-6	TRBJ2-1	TGTGCCAGCAGTCCACGACAGGGGGGTCTCAATGAGCAGTTCTTC	CASSPRQGGLNEQFF
15	NA	TRBD1	TRBV28	TRBJ2-7	TGTGCCAGCAGTCCGCCGGGGACAGGGGCGCTCGAGCAGTACTTC	CASSPPGTGALEQYF
13	once	TRBD1	TRBV29-1	TRBJ2-7	TGCAGCGTGAAGGGGACAGCCTCCTACGAGCAGTACTTC	CSVKGTASYEQYF
15	NA	TRBD1	TRBV7-2	TRBJ1-2	TGTGCCAGCAGTCCTGACAGGGTGCTTAACTATGGCTACACCTTC	CASSPDRVLNYGYTF
15	NA	TRBD2	TRBV6-5	TRBJ2-1	TGTGCCAGCAGTTACACGGCGGGAGGGAGGAATGAGCAGTTCTTC	CASSYTAGGRNEQFF
15	NA	TRBD1	TRBV3-1/TRBV3-2	TRBJ1-1	TGTGCCAGCAGCCGCCTCCACAGGGGGGACACTGAAGCTTTCTTT	CASSRLHRGDTEAFF
13	NA	NA	TRBV7-6	TRBJ1-1	TGTGCCAGCAGACCGACAGGGAACACTGAAGCTTTCTTT	CASRPTGNTEAFF
14	NA	NA	TRBV2	TRBJ2-2	TGTGCCAGCAGTATGCGGGAGAACACCGGGGAGCTGTTTTTT	CASSMRENTGELFF
11	NA	TRBD2	TRBV3-1/TRBV3-2	TRBJ2-7	TGTGCCGAAAGGGAGGGTCGGAAGCAGTACTTC	CAEREGRKQYF
16	NA	TRBD1	TRBV27	TRBJ1-2	TGTGCCAGCAGTTTATCGATAGGACAGGGGGAAGGCGGCTACACCTTC	CASSLSIGQGEGGYTF
14	NA	NA	TRBV5-8	TRBJ2-7	TGTGCCAGCACCGCTTGGGAGTTGCAAGGGGAGCAGTACTTC	CASTAWELQGEQYF
15	NA	NA	TRBV30	TRBJ1-5	TGTGCCTGGAGCGTCGGGCCCTCCGCGGGGGGGCCCCAGCATTTT	CAWSVGPSAGGPQHF
19	NA	TRBD2	TRBV9	TRBJ2-6	TGTGCCAGCAGCCAAATGACTAGCGGGGGATTCTCTGGGGCCAACGTCCTGACTTTC	CASSQMTSGGFSGANVLTF
16	NA	TRBD1	TRBV6-2/TRBV6-3	TRBJ1-2	TGTGCCAGCAGCAACCTCGACAGGGGACCAAACTATGGCTACACCTTC	CASSNLDRGPNYGYTF
14	NA	TRBD2	TRBV7-3	TRBJ2-1	TGTGCCAGTGCTAGCGGGTATGACTCCAATGAGCAGTTCTTC	CASASGYDSNEQFF
16	NA	TRBD2	TRBV3-1/TRBV3-2	TRBJ2-7	TGTGCCAGCAGCCAAGAGGTACTAGCGGGAGCCTACGAGCAGTACTTC	CASSQEVLAGAYEQYF